This T cell receptor beta chain originates from a study of cytomegalovirus exposure and HLA in healthy donors. Across the whole study: Around 78 million unique TCRs, all from HLA-typed donors, were included in an early release of the data. Points from the study as a whole: Presence/absence analyses supposed approximately even sequencing depth among donors. 87-base-pair reads could not separate some V segments, including TRBV6-2 and TRBV6-3.

A word on this clone: Its antigen is unknown.

Primers: 60 Vbeta forward and 13 Jbeta reverse. In the source study's methods: A follow-up analysis tallied about 80 million unique TCR beta chains, roughly 11 million shared. Measured with immunoSEQ multiplex PCR; TCRdb has only the in-frame clones, and not every one. Clonal size and the V and J genes are those of that table, whereas D and trimming came from the DNA. Of under 130,000 clones in the sample, about 78% were seen once. The length of the CDR3 is 14 residues. The junction had 7 bases not matched to a gene; V was cut back by 6 bases and J by 2 bases. Germline CDR1 MDHEN, CDR2 SYDVKM. The J gene is TRBJ2-7, the V gene TRBV28, with TRBD2 matching 7 bases. The TCR sequence derives from a man aged 30 to 45 in good health and CMV-seronegative. Sequencing was carried out using PBMCs. The CDR3 DNA follows: TGTGCCAGCAGGGAGGACGGGGGGACCTACGAGCAGTACTTC. It yields the protein CASREDGGTYEQYF.